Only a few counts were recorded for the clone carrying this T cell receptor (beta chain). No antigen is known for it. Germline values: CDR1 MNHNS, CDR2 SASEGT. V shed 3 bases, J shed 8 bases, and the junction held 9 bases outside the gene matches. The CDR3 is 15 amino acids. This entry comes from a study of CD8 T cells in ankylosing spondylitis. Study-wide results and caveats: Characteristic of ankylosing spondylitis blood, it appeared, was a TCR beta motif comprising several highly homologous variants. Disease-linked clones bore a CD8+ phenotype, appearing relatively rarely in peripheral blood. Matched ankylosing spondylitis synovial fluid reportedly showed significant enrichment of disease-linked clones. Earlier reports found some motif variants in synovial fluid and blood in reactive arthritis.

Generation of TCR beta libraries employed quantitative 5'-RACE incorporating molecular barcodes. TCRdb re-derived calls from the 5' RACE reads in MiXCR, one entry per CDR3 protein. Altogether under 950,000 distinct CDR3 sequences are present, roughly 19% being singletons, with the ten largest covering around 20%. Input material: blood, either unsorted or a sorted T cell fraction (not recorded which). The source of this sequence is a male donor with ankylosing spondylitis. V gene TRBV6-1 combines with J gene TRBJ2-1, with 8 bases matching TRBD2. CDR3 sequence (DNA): TGTGCCAGCAGTGAGGGTAGCGGGGCAAGAGATGAGCAGTTCTTC. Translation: CASSEGSGARDEQFF.